The 24 T cell receptor beta chains listed next were all sequenced from one sample in a study of cytomegalovirus exposure and HLA in healthy donors. The study ran its PCR with 60 Vbeta and 13 Jbeta primers. The data were produced by immunoSEQ multiplex PCR, yet TCRdb's version contains in-frame clones alone and is incomplete. The sample records some 110,000 clones, 65% to 90% being singletons. The sample consisted of PBMCs. The receptors were sampled from a man aged 25 to 40 in good health and CMV-seropositive.

In its sample, this clone was seen a few times. V gene TRBV7-2 combines with J gene TRBJ1-5, with D tentatively TRBD1 (5 bases). CDR1 is SGHTA, CDR2 FQGNSA, per germline. The CDR3 totals 14 residues. The ends were cut back, 0 bases at V and 6 bases at J, with 9 bases in the middle. CDR3 DNA: TGTGCCAGCAGCTTAGCAGGGGTGGGTCAGCCCCAGCATTTT. Encoded protein: CASSLAGVGQPQHF.

By share, this clone counts as medium-sized (0.01 to 0.1%). The chain carries TRBV7-9 and TRBJ2-5; 7 bases align to TRBD1. The V and J ends lost 5 bases and 9 bases, in that order; junction bases with no gene match: 9. This CDR3 comprises 13 residues. The germline V gene encodes CDR1 SEHNR and CDR2 FQNEAQ (reference sequence). Written as DNA, the CDR3 is TGTGCCAGCAGCCCAGGGGGAATGTCGGCCCAGTACTTC. Translation gives CASSPGGMSAQYF.

V gene TRBV2 combines with J gene TRBJ2-5, with D perhaps matching TRBD1 (5 bases). V lost 4 bases and J 2 bases, leaving 5 bases between the germline ends. The CDR3 runs to 12 residues. CDR1 SNHLY and CDR2 FYNNEI come from the germline V gene. The CDR3 DNA is TGTGCCAGCAGTGGACAGCAAGAGACCCAGTACTTC. Its protein is CASSGQQETQYF.

The V and J genes are TRBV27 and TRBJ2-3; 7 nucleotides align to TRBD1. The J segment lost 2 bases and the V segment lost 6 bases, leaving 11 bases of the junction unmatched. The CDR3 length is 16 residues. CDR1 is MNHEY and CDR2 is SMNVEV in the germline V gene (reference sequence). In DNA form, the CDR3 reads TGTGCCAGCAGAAGCGACAGGGCACCGAACACAGATACGCAGTATTTT. As protein: CASRSDRAPNTDTQYF.

CDR3 sequence: CASSSPRDRGLYEQYF. CDR3 bases: TGTGCCAGCAGCTCACCCCGGGACAGGGGGCTATACGAGCAGTACTTC. The chain is built from TRBV13 and TRBJ2-7; 12 positions match TRBD1. Germline V CDR1 and CDR2: PRHDT, FYEKMQ (reference sequence). The CDR3 contains 16 residues. Germline trimming cut 4 bases from V and 4 bases from J; bases unmatched to any gene: 8. Using reference TRBV13 and TRBJ2-7 for the parts outside the CDR3, the full variable domain is AAGVIQSPRHLIKEKRETATLKCYPIPRHDTVYWYQQGPGQDPQFLISFYEKMQSDKGSIPDRFSAQQFSDYHSELNMSSLELGDSALYFCASSSPRDRGLYEQYFGPGTRLTVT.

The chain has TRBV9 and TRBJ1-4; 7 bases are shared with TRBD1. CDR3 length equals 15 residues. Germline V lookup: CDR1 SGDLS, CDR2 YYNGEE. The junction had 9 bases not matched to a gene; V was cut back by 3 bases and J by 7 bases. The CDR3 DNA sequence: TGTGCCAGCAGCGCCTCGGGACAGCTTATTGAAAAACTGTTTTTT. Encoded protein: CASSASGQLIEKLFF.

The rearrangement uses TRBV30 and TRBJ1-1; D is perhaps TRBD1 (5 bases). Germline V gene lookup returns CDR1 GTSNPN and CDR2 SVGIG (reference sequence). The CDR3 consists of 12 residues. Trimming shortened V by 0 bases and J by 5 bases, and 7 bases separated the two germline ends. Here the CDR3 reads CAWSVGRTEAFF. The CDR3 DNA sequence: TGTGCCTGGAGTGTGGGGCGGACTGAAGCTTTCTTT.

The chain joins TRBV7-9 to TRBJ2-7; D unclear. The CDR3 spans 13 residues. V was cut by 5 bases and J by 0 bases, with 8 bases left in between. CDR1 and CDR2 from the germline V gene are SEHNR and FQNEAQ (reference sequence). CDR3 sequence reads: CASSPYTSYEQYF. The CDR3 nucleotides are TGTGCCAGCAGCCCTTACACCTCCTACGAGCAGTACTTC.

The J gene is TRBJ2-2, the V gene TRBV19; the match to TRBD2 covers 13 bases. Germline CDR1 reads LNHDA; CDR2 reads SQIVND (reference sequence). J gave up 0 bases and V 6 bases, and 4 bases lay outside the gene matches. This CDR3 has 17 amino acids. CDR3 residues: CASRRLAGGTNTGELFF. CDR3 bases: TGTGCCAGTAGGCGACTAGCGGGGGGCACGAACACCGGGGAGCTGTTTTTT.

V and J are TRBV7-9 and TRBJ1-2; TRBD1 agrees at 9 bases. Losses at the gene ends were 4 bases for V and 4 bases for J; bases not matched to a gene: 4. CDR1 and CDR2 (germline): SEHNR, FQNEAQ (reference sequence). The CDR3 length is 14 residues. The CDR3 region has the DNA TGTGCCAGCAGCTCCATGGGACAGGGCTATGGCTACACCTTC. Its translation is CASSSMGQGYGYTF.

This chain connects TRBV4-2 to TRBJ1-4; 8 nucleotides agree with TRBD1. The CDR3 is 16 amino acids. From germline, CDR1 is LGHNA and CDR2 YNFKEQ. Trimming at V came to 0 bases and at J to 8 bases, leaving 8 bases not matched to a gene. In DNA, the CDR3 is TGTGCCAGCAGCCAAGATCGGAGGACAGGGAGGGAAAAACTGTTTTTT. Protein product: CASSQDRRTGREKLFF.

The chain combines TRBV7-8 with TRBJ1-5, with 7 bases fitting TRBD1. The ends lost 5 bases at V and 4 bases at J; junction bases unmatched: 14. The CDR3 spans 17 residues. Germline CDR1 and CDR2: SGHVS and FQNEAQ. CDR3 sequence (DNA): TGTGCCAGCAGCCTCATTGGGGCAGGGGGAAGTAATCAGCCCCAGCATTTT. This gives the protein CASSLIGAGGSNQPQHF.

The chain employs TRBV6-5 and TRBJ2-7, with TRBD1 as a possible D gene (5 bases). Trimming pared 0 bases from V and 3 bases from J, leaving 12 bases between. CDR3 length equals 15 residues. Germline CDR1 reads MNHEY; CDR2 reads SVGAGI. The CDR3 loop is CASSYSGLRGYEQYF. For the CDR3, the DNA is TGTGCCAGCAGTTACTCCGGCTTAAGGGGCTACGAGCAGTACTTC.

The rearrangement uses TRBV30 and TRBJ1-5, with D unclear. The V and J ends lost 4 bases and 7 bases respectively, with 14 bases between them. Germline CDR1 is GTSNPN and CDR2 is SVGIG (reference sequence). The length of the CDR3 is 13 residues. CDR3 nucleotides: TGTGCCTGGACCAGTCTGGGAGGCCAGCCCCAGCATTTT. Its translation is CAWTSLGGQPQHF.

This clone was seen once. V and J are TRBV4-1 and TRBJ1-2; 12 positions match TRBD1. Germline V gives CDR1 MGHRA, CDR2 YSYEKL. CDR3 length equals 15 residues. Unmatched junction bases numbered 3, after V lost 3 bases and J lost 4 bases. The CDR3 spells CASSQGQGAIYGYTF. The CDR3 bases are TGCGCCAGCAGCCAGGGACAGGGGGCTATCTATGGCTACACCTTC.

This clone was seen once. The chain employs TRBV7-8 and TRBJ1-5; 8 nucleotides agree with TRBD1. CDR3 length equals 14 residues. The germline V gene has CDR1 SGHVS and CDR2 FQNEAQ. Trimming took 3 bases from V and 7 from J; bases not matched to a gene: 5. CDR3 loop: CASSLADRDQPQHF. CDR3 nucleotides: TGTGCCAGCAGCTTGGCGGACAGGGACCAGCCCCAGCATTTT.

A word on this clone: A junction end diverges from the germline sequence, so it may reflect a read error. V gene TRBV6-1 combines with J gene TRBJ2-7; no definite D call. The germline CDR1 and CDR2 sequences are MNHNS and SASEGT. The CDR3 is 11 amino acids. The CDR3, as DNA: TGTGCCAGCAGCCCCTCCCACGAGCAGTACTTC. It yields the protein CASSPSHEQYF.

V and J are TRBV6-1 and TRBJ1-5; no definite D call. This CDR3 contains 15 residues. In germline, CDR1 is MNHNS, CDR2 SASEGT. V shed 2 bases and J shed 0 bases, with 8 bases lying between them. The CDR3 nucleotides read TGTGCCAGCAGTGAACAGCGGTATAGCAATCAGCCCCAGCATTTT. Translating gives CASSEQRYSNQPQHF.

The V call is TRBV5-1, the J call TRBJ1-2; 7 positions match TRBD1. The CDR3 is 14 amino acids. The V gene end was trimmed by 4 bases and the J gene end by 3 bases; junction bases not matched to a gene: 6. CDR1 and CDR2 from the germline V gene are SGHRS and YFSETQ. The CDR3 nucleotides read TGCGCCAGCAGCCCAACAGGGGAGGACTATGGCTACACCTTC. Translating it yields CASSPTGEDYGYTF.

The chain employs TRBV7-2 and TRBJ2-7; D ambiguous. This CDR3 is 14 amino acids long. Germline CDR1 and CDR2: SGHTA and FQGNSA. Trimming pared 1 base from V and 0 bases from J, leaving 7 bases between. CDR3 protein: CASSLVPSSYEQYF. The CDR3 bases are TGTGCCAGCAGCTTAGTTCCTAGCTCCTACGAGCAGTACTTC.

The V and J genes are TRBV30 and TRBJ1-2, with 8 positions matching TRBD1. Per the germline V gene, CDR1 is GTSNPN and CDR2 is SVGIG (reference sequence). V was pared by 3 bases and J by 4 bases, with 4 bases of the junction left unmatched. CDR3 size: 13 residues. This CDR3 is CAWSRGPGYGYTF. DNA for the CDR3: TGTGCCTGGAGCAGGGGGCCCGGCTATGGCTACACCTTC.

The V gene is TRBV2, the J gene TRBJ1-4, with unresolved D. The V gene lost 3 bases and the J gene lost 4 bases, with 6 bases spanning the gap. There are 13 residues in the CDR3. Looked up from germline, CDR1 is SNHLY and CDR2 is FYNNEI. The chain's CDR3 is CASSDPSNEKLFF. CDR3 in DNA: TGTGCCAGCAGTGACCCCAGTAATGAAAAACTGTTTTTT.

J is TRBJ2-7 and V is TRBV5-4, with TRBD1 as a possible D gene (6 bases). V was cut by 3 bases and J by 5 bases, with 18 bases left in between. The V gene's germline CDR1 is SGHNT and CDR2 YYREEE (reference sequence). The CDR3 totals 15 residues. The CDR3 DNA reads TGTGCCAGCAGCTCCCCGTCCAACCAGGGGCACGAGCAGTACTTC. Translation: CASSSPSNQGHEQYF.

The J gene is TRBJ2-5, the V gene TRBV13; 9 bases map to TRBD2. V was clipped by 5 bases and J by 4 bases; unmatched bases: 8. This CDR3 is built from 15 residues. Germline CDR1 reads PRHDT; CDR2 reads FYEKMQ (reference sequence). CDR3 sequence: CASSMTSGGLETQYF. The DNA for the CDR3 is TGTGCCAGCAGCATGACCAGCGGGGGGCTAGAGACCCAGTACTTC.